These 3 T cell receptor beta chains were sequenced from one sample in a study of cytomegalovirus exposure and HLA in healthy donors (dated by TCRdb to 2016 to 2017). The library was obtained by the immunoSEQ multiplex PCR assay. The multiplex PCR relied on a mix of 60 forward primers for TCR Vbeta segments and 13 reverse primers for TCR Jbeta segments. TCRdb stores this immuneACCESS table with in-frame sequences only. Part of the clones is absent; in the studies checked, under half of the shortfall reflects unresolved V genes, and no reason is known for the rest. The sample contains roughly 100,000 clones, roughly 15% of them found a single time. Together, the top ten hold roughly 0.8% of the sample. Input material: PBMCs. Receptors originate from a female donor in good health and CMV-seronegative.

The chain couples TRBV7-9 to TRBJ2-5, with 7 nucleotides matching TRBD1. This CDR3 has 17 amino acids. Germline loops: CDR1 SEHNR, CDR2 FQNEAQ (reference sequence). The ends lost 1 base at V and 2 bases at J; junction bases unmatched: 10. Written as DNA, the CDR3 is TGTGCCAGCAGCTTAGGGACAGGTGGGCCCGGGCAAGAGACCCAGTACTTC. It translates to CASSLGTGGPGQETQYF.

In this sample, this clone turned up a few times. Additional DNA sequences in this sample encode the identical CDR3. This chain links TRBV27 with TRBJ2-7, with 7 bases fitting TRBD1. Germline V gene sequence: CDR1 MNHEY, CDR2 SMNVEV (reference sequence). The CDR3 consists of 13 residues. Germline trimming cut 3 bases from V and 2 bases from J; bases unmatched to any gene: 1. The CDR3 nucleotides read TGTGCCAGCAGTTTTGGACAGGCCTACGAGCAGTACTTC. This encodes CASSFGQAYEQYF.

There are a few counts of this clone. This chain uses TRBV11-3 with TRBJ1-1; D unclear. CDR3 length equals 14 residues. Germline V gene lookup returns CDR1 SGHNT and CDR2 YENEEA. The V end lost 2 bases, the J end lost 1 base, and 8 bases lay between the germline ends. Written as DNA, the CDR3 is TGTGCCAGCAGCTTAAGTGGCTCGAACACTGAAGCTTTCTTT. Protein sequence: CASSLSGSNTEAFF.